This TCR beta chain was recorded in a study of identical twins. As to this clonotype: Its antigen is currently unknown.

MiXCR, applied by TCRdb to the 5' RACE reads, yields one record per CDR3 protein. This repertoire shows 350,000 or so distinct CDR3 sequences, about 10% found once; its top ten account for around 8.6%. The CDR3 contains 13 residues. The V and J ends lost 1 base and 2 bases respectively, with 6 bases between them. Germline-derived CDR1 and CDR2 are SEHNR and FQNEAQ (reference sequence). General study points: The analysis was cross-sectional rather than longitudinal within donors. Insertions ran lower in abundant cord blood beta clonotypes, though not in memory repertoires.

The material sequenced was naive T cells sorted from blood. The chain recombines TRBV7-9 with TRBJ2-7; D remains ambiguous. The source is a woman aged 45-60 years in good health. CDR3 region: CASSLDTAYEQYV. CDR3 nucleotide sequence: TGTGCCAGCAGCTTAGACACAGCCTACGAGCAGTACGTC.